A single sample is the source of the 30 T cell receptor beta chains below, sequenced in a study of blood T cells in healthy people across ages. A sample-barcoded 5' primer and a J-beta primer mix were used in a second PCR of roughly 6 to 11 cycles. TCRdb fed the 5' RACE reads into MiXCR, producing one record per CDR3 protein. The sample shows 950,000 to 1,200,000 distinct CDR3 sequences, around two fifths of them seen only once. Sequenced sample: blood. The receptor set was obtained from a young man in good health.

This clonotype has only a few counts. The CDR3 here is CASSGINTVASNGYTF. The DNA of the CDR3 is TGTGCCAGCAGCGGAATAAATACGGTTGCGAGCAACGGCTACACCTTC. The chain joins TRBV7-9 to TRBJ1-2; no definite D call. Trimming pared 5 bases from V and 8 bases from J, leaving 24 bases between. The CDR3 contains 16 residues. CDR1 SEHNR and CDR2 FQNEAQ come from the germline V gene (reference sequence). The full variable domain, with the rest looked up from reference TRBV7-9 and TRBJ1-2, is DTGVSQNPRHKITKRGQNVTFRCDPISEHNRLYWYRQTLGQGPEFLTYFQNEAQLEKSRLLSDRFSAERPKGSFSTLEIQRTEQGDSAMYLCASSGINTVASNGYTFGSGTRLTVV.

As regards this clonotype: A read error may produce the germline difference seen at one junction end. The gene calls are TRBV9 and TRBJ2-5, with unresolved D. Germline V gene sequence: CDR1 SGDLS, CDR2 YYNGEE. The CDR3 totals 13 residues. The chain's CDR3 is CASNVGPEETQYF. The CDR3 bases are TGTGCCAGCAACGTAGGGCCTGAAGAGACCCAGTACTTC.

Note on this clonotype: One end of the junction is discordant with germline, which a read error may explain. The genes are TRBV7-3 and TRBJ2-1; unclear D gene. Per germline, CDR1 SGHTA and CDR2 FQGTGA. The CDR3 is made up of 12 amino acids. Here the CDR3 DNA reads TGTGCCTGCAGCTTAACGAGCAATGAGCAGTTCTTC. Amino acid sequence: CACSLTSNEQFF.

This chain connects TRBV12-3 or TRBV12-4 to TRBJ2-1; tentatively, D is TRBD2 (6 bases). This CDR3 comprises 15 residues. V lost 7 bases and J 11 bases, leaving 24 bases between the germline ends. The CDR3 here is CASKPGLRPFGKQFF. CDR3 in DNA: TGTGCCAGCAAACCGGGACTCCGTCCCTTTGGGAAGCAGTTCTTC.

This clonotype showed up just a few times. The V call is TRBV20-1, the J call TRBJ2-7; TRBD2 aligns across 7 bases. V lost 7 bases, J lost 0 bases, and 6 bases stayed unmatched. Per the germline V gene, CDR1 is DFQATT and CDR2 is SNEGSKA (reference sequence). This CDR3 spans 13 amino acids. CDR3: CSVSGQASYEQYF. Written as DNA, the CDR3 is TGCAGTGTTAGCGGGCAAGCCTCCTACGAGCAGTACTTC.

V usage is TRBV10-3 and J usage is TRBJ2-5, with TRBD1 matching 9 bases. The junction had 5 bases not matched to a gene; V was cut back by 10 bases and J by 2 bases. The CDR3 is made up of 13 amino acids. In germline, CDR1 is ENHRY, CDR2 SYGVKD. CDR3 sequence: CATATGGQETQYF. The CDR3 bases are TGTGCCACCGCGACAGGGGGACAAGAGACCCAGTACTTC.

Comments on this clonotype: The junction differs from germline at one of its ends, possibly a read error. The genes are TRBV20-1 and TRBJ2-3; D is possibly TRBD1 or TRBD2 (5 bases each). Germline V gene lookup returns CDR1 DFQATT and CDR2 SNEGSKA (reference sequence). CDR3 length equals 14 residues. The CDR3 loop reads CSVRDFEGSDTQYF. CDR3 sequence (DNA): TGCAGTGTTAGAGATTTTGAGGGGTCAGATACGCAGTATTTT.

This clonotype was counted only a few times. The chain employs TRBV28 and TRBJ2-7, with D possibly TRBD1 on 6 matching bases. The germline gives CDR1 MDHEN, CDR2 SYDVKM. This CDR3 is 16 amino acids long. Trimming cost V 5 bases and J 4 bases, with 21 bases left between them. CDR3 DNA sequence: TGTGCCAGCAGTGTCCAGGACAGTTTCGGGGTTTACGAGCAGTACTTC. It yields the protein CASSVQDSFGVYEQYF. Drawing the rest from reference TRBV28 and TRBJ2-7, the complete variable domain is DVKVTQSSRYLVKRTGEKVFLECVQDMDHENMFWYRQDPGLGLRLIYFSYDVKMKEKGDIPEGYSVSREKKERFSLILESASTNQTSMYLCASSVQDSFGVYEQYFGPGTRLTVT.

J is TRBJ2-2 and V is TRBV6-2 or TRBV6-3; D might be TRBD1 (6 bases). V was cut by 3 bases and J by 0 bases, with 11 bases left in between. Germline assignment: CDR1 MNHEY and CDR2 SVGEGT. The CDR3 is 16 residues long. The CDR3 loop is CASSYVSGANTGELFF. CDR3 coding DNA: TGTGCCAGCAGTTATGTCTCAGGGGCGAACACCGGGGAGCTGTTTTTT.

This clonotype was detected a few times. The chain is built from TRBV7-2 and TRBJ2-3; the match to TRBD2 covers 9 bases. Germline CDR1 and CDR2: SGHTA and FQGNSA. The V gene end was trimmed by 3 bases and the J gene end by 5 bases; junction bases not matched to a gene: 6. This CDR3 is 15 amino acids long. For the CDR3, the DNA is TGTGCCAGCAGCTTTGGGACTAGCTCGGGAGATACGCAGTATTTT. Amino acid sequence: CASSFGTSSGDTQYF.

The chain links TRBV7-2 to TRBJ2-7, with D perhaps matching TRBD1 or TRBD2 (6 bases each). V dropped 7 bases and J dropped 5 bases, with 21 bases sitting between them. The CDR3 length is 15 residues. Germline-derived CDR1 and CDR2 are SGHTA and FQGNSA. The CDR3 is CASNNLGGLGDEQYF. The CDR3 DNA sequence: TGTGCCAGCAATAACCTAGGGGGGCTCGGCGACGAGCAGTACTTC.

The CDR3 coding sequence is TGCGCCAGCACCGCCGCCCTGGGTACTGAAGCTTTCTTT. This encodes CASTAALGTEAFF. The chain uses TRBV5-1 and TRBJ1-1; D is unresolved. CDR3 length: 13 amino acids. Germline CDR1 SGHRS, CDR2 YFSETQ. Trimming removed 6 bases at V and 5 bases at J, with 14 bases between.

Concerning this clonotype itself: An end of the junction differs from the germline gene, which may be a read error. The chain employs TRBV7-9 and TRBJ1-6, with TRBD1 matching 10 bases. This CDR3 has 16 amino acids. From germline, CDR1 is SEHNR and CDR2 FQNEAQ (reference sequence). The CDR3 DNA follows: TGTGCCAGCAGCTTAACTCCGGGACAGGGGAATTCACCTCTCCACTTT. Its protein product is CASSLTPGQGNSPLHF.

CDR3 DNA: TGTGCCAGCGGCCCTGGGACGACTAGCACAGATACGCAGTATTTT. Protein product: CASGPGTTSTDTQYF. J is TRBJ2-3 and V is TRBV12-3 or TRBV12-4; tentatively, D is TRBD1 or TRBD2 (5 bases each). V was cut by 8 bases and J by 0 bases, with 15 bases left in between. This CDR3 spans 15 amino acids.

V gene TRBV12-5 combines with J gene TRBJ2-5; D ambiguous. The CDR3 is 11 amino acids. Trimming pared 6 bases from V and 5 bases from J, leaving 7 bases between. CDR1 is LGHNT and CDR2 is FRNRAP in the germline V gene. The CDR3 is CASGPEETQYF. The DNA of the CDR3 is TGTGCTAGTGGCCCAGAGGAGACCCAGTACTTC.

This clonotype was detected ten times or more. The CDR3 bases are TGCAGTGCGAGGGGGCAGGGGTACTCACCCCTCCACTTT. Its translation: CSARGQGYSPLHF. The rearrangement uses TRBV20-1 and TRBJ1-6, with 7 bases lining up with TRBD1. This CDR3 is built from 13 residues. Germline V gene sequence: CDR1 DFQATT, CDR2 SNEGSKA (reference sequence). The V gene end was trimmed by 6 bases and the J gene end by 10 bases; junction bases not matched to a gene: 9.

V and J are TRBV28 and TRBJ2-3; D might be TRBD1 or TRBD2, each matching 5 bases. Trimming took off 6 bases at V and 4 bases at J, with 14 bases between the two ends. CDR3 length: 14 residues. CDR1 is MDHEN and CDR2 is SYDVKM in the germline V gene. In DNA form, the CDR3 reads TGTGCCAGCAGGGGACGAGCGGCCTCAGATACGCAGTATTTT. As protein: CASRGRAASDTQYF.

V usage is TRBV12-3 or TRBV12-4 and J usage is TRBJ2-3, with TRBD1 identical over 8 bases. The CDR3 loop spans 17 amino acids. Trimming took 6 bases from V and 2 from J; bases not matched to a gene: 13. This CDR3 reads CASSRQGMGRITDTQYF. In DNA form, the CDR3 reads TGTGCCAGCAGCAGACAGGGGATGGGGAGAATCACAGATACGCAGTATTTT.

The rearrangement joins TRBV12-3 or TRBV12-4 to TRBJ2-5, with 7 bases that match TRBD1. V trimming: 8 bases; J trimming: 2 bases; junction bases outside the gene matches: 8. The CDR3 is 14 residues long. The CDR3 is CASAPGTVQETQYF. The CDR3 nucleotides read TGTGCCAGCGCGCCAGGGACAGTACAAGAGACCCAGTACTTC.

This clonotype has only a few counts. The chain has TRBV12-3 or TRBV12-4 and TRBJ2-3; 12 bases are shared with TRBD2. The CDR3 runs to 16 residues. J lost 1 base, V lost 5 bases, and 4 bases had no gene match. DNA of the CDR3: TGTGCCAGCAGTAACCTAGCGGGGGGGCGCACAGATACGCAGTATTTT. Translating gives CASSNLAGGRTDTQYF.

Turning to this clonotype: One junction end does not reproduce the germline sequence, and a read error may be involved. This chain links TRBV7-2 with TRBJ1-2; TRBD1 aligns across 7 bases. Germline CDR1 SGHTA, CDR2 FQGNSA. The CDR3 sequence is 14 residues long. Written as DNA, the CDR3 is TGTGCCAGCAGCTTGGACAGGATCAACTATAGCTACACCTTC. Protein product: CASSLDRINYSYTF.

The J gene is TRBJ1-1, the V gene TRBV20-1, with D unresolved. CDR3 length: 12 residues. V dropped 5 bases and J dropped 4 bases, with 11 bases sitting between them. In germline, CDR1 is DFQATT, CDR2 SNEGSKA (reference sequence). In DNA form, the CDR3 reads TGCAGTGCTGCAATCTCGGGCACTGAAGCTTTCTTT. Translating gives CSAAISGTEAFF.

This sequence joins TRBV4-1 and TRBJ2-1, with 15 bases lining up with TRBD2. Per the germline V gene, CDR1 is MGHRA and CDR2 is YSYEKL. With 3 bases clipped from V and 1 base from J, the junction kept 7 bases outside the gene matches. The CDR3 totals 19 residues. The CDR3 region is CASSHPGLAGGYSYNEQFF. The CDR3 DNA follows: TGCGCCAGCAGCCACCCGGGACTAGCGGGGGGTTATTCCTACAATGAGCAGTTCTTC.

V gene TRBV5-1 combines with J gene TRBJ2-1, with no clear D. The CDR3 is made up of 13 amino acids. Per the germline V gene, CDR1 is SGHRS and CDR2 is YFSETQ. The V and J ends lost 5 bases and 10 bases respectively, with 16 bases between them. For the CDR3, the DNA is TGCGCCAGCAGAAACCCAGCGCGGACGGAGCAGTTCTTC. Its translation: CASRNPARTEQFF.

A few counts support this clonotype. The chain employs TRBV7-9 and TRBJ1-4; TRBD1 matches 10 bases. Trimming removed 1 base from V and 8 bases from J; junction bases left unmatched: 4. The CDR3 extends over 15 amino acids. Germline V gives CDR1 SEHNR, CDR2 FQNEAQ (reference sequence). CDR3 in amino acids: CASSLEGQGNEKLFF. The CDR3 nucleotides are TGTGCCAGCAGCTTAGAGGGACAGGGGAACGAAAAACTGTTTTTT.

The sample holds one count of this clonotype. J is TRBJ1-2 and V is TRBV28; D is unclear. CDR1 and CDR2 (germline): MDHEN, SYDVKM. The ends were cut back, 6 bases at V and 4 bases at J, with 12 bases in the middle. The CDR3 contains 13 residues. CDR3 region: CASSQPDGYGYTF. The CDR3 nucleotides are TGTGCCAGCAGCCAACCGGACGGCTATGGCTACACCTTC.

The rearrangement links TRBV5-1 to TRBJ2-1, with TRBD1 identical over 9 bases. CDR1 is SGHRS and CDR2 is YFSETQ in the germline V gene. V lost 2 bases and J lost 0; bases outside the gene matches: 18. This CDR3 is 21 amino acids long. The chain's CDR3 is CASSFSSSYLLTGGSYNEQFF. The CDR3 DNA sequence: TGCGCCAGCAGCTTCTCTTCGTCCTACCTTTTGACAGGGGGCTCCTACAATGAGCAGTTCTTC.

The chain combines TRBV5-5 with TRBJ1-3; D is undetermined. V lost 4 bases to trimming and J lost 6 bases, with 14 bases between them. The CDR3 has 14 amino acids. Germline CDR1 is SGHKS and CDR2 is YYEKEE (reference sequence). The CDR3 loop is CASSAGEGKNTIYF. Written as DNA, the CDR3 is TGTGCCAGCAGCGCAGGCGAGGGAAAAAACACCATATATTTT.

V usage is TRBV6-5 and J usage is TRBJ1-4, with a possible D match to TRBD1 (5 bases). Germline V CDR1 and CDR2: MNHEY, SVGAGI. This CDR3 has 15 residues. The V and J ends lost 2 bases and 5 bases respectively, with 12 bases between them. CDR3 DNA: TGTGCCAGCAGTTACCGCAGGGCGGTCAATGAAAAACTGTTTTTT. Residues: CASSYRRAVNEKLFF.

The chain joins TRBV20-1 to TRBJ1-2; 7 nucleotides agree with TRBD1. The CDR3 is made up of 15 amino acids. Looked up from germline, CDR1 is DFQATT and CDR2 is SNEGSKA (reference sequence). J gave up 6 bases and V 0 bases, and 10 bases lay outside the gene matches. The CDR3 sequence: CSAREQGHPRDGYTF. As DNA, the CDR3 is TGCAGTGCTAGAGAACAGGGGCACCCAAGGGATGGCTACACCTTC.